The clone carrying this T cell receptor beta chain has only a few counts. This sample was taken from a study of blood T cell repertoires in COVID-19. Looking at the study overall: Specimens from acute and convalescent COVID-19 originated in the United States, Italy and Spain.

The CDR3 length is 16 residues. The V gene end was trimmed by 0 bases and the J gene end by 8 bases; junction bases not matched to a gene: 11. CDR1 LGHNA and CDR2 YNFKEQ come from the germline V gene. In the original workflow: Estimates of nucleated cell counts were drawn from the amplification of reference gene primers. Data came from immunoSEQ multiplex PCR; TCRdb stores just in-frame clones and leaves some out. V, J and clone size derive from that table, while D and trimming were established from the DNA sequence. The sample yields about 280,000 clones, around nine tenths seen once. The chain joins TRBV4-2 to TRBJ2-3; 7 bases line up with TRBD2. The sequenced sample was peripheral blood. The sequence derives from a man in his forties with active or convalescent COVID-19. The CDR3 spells CASSQEESGTPGTQYF. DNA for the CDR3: TGTGCCAGCAGCCAAGAGGAAAGCGGGACCCCGGGTACGCAGTATTTT.